This T cell receptor (beta chain) was retrieved from a study of blood T cell repertoires in COVID-19. The wider study: T cells, B-cell-depleted T cells, or PBMCs supplied cDNA or gDNA.

The germline CDR1 and CDR2 sequences are SGHRS and YFSETQ. V dropped 4 bases and J dropped 5; count of bases not matched to a gene: 8. The CDR3 length is 14 residues. This table comes from immunoSEQ multiplex PCR, and its TCRdb copy is limited to in-frame clones, with some not included. The sample shows fewer than 500,000 clones, roughly 90% of them seen only once. This chain connects TRBV5-1 to TRBJ1-1; 7 nucleotides line up with TRBD1. The sample consisted of peripheral blood. The clonotype originates from a woman in her twenties or thirties with acute or convalescent COVID-19. The CDR3 DNA sequence: TGCGCCAGCAGCGTCTCCCCAGGGGGGACTGAAGCTTTCTTT. Amino acid sequence: CASSVSPGGTEAFF. Using reference TRBV5-1 and TRBJ1-1 for the parts outside the CDR3, the full variable domain is KAGVTQTPRYLIKTRGQQVTLSCSPISGHRSVSWYQQTPGQGLQFLFEYFSETQRNKGNFPGRFSGRQFSNSRSEMNVSTLELGDSALYLCASSVSPGGTEAFFGQGTRLTVV.